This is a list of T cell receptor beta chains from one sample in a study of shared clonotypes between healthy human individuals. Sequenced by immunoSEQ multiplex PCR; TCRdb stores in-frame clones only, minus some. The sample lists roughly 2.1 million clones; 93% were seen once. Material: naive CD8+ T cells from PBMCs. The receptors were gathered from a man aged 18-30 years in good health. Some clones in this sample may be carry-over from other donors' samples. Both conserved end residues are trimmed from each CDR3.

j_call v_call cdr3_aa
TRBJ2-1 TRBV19 ASSIGRSSYNEQF
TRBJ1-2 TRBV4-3 ASSQDRQRSNYGYT
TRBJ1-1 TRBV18 ASSGGTPEAF
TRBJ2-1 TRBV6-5 ASSDSGEPEQF
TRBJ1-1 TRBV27 ASSRWTGGVSTEAF
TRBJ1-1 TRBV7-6 ASSSGVGADLNTEAF
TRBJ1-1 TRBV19 ASTGQGLNTEAF
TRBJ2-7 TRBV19 ASSAGTVTYEQY
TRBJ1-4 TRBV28 ASSPMVSYEKLF
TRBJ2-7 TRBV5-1 ASTLLPGNHEQY
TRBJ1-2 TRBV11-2 ASSFSGDPYGYT
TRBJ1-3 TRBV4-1 AAGLGLGGNTIY
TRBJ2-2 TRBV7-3 ASRGGIRNTGELF
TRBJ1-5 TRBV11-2 ASSLGGGQPQH
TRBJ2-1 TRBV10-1 ASSEIAGTYNEQF
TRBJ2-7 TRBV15 ATSRTQPQTGSSYEQY
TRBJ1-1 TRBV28 ASSPRTEAF
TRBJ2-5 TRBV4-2 ASSLIGEGKQETQY
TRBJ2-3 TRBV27 ASSSAGGTDTQY
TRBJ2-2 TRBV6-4 ASGTSRNTGELF
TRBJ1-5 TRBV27 ASSLSRGEYQPQH
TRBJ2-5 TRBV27 ASSFESNGPLSRETQY
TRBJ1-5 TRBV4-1 ASSQDLPAYDNQPQH
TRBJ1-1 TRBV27 ASSLYAGQHTEAF
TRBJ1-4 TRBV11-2 ASSLERRVNEKLF
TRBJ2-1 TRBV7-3 ASSQGLADYNEQF
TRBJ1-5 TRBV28 ASGGDSNQPQH
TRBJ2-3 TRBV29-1 SVDPSGAGTDTQY
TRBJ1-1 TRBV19 ASSMSVNTEAF
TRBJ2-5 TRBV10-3 AISGGHAAGETQY
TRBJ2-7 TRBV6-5 ASSLGQNYEQY
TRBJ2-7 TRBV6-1 ASRPGQAYEQY
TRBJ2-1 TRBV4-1 ASSQPGLGVNEQF
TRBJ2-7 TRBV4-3 ASSPGVPARSSYEQY
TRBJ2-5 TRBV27 ASSLTSGFQETQY
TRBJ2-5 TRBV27 ASSFPPPGETQY
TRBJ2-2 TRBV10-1 ASSAINTGELF
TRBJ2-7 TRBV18 ASSPGLAGVVYEQY
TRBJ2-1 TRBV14 ASSQSRATEQF
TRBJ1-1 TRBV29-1 SVTGLMNTEAF
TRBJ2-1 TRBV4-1 ASSQTSGTLTGNEQF
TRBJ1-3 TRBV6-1 ASSGWDTSGNTIY
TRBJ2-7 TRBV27 ASSFGRTYEQY
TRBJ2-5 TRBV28 ASSLLSGFTETQY
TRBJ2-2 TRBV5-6 ASSLATGELF
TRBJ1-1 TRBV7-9 ASSLEFPGQVLTEAF
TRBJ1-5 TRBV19 ASSMEAPVRNQPQH
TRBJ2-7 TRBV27 ASSWRQGAHEQY
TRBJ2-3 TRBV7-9 ASSARGVGQSADTQY
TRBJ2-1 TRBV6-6 ASSVGSEQF
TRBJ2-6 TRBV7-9 ASSPRTGDGANVLT
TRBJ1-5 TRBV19 ASSLSPRIRMSQPQH
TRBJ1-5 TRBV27 ASTRTGGNQPQH
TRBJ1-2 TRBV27 ASRRSVYGYT
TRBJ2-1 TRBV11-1 ASSLVGTGRVNNEQF
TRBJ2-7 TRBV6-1 ASSEGLESSYEQY
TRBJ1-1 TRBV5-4 ASSLRAAGTAF
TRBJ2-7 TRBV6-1 ASSEAQGGVSYEQY
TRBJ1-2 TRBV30 AGTVPLKGGYT